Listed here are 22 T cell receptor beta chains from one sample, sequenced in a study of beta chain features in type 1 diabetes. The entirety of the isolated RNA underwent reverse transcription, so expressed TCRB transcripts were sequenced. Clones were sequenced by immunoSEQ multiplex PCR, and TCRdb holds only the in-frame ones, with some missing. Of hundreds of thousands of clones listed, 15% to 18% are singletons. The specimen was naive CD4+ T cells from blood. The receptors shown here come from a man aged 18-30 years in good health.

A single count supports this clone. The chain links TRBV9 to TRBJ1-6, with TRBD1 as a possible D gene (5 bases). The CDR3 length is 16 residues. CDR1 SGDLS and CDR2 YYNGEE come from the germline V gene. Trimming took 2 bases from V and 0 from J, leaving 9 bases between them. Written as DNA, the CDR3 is TGTGCCAGCAGCGTGTCAGGGAGCTCCTATAATTCACCCCTCCACTTT. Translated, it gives CASSVSGSSYNSPLHF.

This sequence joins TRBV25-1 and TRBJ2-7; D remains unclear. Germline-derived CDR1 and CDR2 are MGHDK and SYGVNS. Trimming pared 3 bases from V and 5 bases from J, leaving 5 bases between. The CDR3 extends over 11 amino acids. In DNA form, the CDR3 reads TGTGCCAGCAGTGAGTTCGACGAGCAGTACTTC. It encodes CASSEFDEQYF.

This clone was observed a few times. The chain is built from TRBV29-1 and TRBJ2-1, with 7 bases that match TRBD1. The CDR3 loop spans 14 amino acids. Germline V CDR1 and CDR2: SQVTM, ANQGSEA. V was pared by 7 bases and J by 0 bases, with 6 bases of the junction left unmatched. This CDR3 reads CSASTGSSYNEQFF. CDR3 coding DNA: TGCAGCGCATCGACAGGGAGCTCCTACAATGAGCAGTTCTTC.

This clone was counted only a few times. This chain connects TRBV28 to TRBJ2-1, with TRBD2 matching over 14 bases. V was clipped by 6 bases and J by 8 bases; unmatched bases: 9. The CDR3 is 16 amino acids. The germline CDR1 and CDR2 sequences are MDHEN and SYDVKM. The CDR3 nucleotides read TGTGCCAGCAGGCCTCCGGGACTAGCGGGAGCGTATGAGCAGTTCTTC. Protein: CASRPPGLAGAYEQFF. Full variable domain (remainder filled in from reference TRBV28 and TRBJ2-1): DVKVTQSSRYLVKRTGEKVFLECVQDMDHENMFWYRQDPGLGLRLIYFSYDVKMKEKGDIPEGYSVSREKKERFSLILESASTNQTSMYLCASRPPGLAGAYEQFFGPGTRLTVL.

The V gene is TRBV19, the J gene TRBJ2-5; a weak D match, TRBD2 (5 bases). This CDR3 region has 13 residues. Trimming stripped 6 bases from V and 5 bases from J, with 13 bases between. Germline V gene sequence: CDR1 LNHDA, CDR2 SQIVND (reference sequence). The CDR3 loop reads CASRAGPRETQYF. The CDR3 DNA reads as TGTGCCAGTAGGGCGGGTCCACGCGAGACCCAGTACTTC.

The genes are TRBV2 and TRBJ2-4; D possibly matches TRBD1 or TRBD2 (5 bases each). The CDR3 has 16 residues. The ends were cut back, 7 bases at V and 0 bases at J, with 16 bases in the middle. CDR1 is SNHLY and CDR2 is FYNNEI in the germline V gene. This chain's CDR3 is CASTFITGLAKNIQYF. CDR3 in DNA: TGTGCCAGCACCTTTATTACAGGACTAGCCAAAAACATTCAGTACTTC.

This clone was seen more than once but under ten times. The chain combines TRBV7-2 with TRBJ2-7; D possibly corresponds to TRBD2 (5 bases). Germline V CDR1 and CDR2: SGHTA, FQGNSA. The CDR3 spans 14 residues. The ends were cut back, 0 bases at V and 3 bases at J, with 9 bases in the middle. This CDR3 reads CASSLARVDYEQYF. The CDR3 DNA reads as TGTGCCAGCAGCTTAGCGCGGGTGGACTACGAGCAGTACTTC.

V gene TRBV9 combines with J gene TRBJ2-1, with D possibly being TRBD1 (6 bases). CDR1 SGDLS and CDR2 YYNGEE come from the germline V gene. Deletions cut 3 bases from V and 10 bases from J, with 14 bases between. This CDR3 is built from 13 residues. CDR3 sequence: CASSATSGTEQFF. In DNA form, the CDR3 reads TGTGCCAGCAGCGCAACCTCCGGGACAGAGCAGTTCTTC.

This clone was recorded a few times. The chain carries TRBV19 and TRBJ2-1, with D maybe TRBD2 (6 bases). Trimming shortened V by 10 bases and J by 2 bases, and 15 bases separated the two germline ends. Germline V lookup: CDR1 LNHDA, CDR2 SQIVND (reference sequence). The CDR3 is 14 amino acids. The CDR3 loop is CATRDSRTYNEQFF. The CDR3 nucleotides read TGTGCCACCAGGGACTCCCGCACCTACAATGAGCAGTTCTTC.

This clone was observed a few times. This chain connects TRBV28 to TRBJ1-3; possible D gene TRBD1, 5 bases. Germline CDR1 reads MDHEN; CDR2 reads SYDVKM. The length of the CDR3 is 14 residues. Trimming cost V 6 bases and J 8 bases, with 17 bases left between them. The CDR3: CASSLALGEHTIYF. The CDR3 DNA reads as TGTGCCAGCAGCCTAGCTTTGGGGGAACACACCATATATTTT.

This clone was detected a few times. CDR3 DNA sequence: TGCGCCAGCAGCTTGGATGCCGGGACAGGGAACTATGGCTACACCTTC. As protein: CASSLDAGTGNYGYTF. The chain carries TRBV5-1 and TRBJ1-2, with 9 bases fitting TRBD1. The CDR3 consists of 16 residues. Germline V gene data show CDR1 as SGHRS and CDR2 as YFSETQ. The V segment lost 0 bases and the J segment 2 bases; nucleotides outside the gene matches: 5.

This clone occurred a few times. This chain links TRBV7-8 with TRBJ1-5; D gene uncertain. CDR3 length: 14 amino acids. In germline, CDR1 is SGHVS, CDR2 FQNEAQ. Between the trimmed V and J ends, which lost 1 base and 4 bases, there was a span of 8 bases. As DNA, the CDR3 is TGTGCCAGCAGCTTAGGACATAAAAATCAGCCCCAGCATTTT. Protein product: CASSLGHKNQPQHF.

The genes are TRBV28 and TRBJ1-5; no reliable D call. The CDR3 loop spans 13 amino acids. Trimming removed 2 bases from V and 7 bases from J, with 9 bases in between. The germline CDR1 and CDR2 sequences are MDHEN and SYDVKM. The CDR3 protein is CASSLAVWQPQHF. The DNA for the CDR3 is TGTGCCAGCAGTTTAGCGGTTTGGCAGCCCCAGCATTTT.

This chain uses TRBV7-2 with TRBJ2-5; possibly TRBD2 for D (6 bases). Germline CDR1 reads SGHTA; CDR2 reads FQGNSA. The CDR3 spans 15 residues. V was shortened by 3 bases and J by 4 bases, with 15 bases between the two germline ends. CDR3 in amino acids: CASSFQSGAVETQYF. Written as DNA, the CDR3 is TGTGCCAGCAGCTTTCAGTCGGGAGCGGTAGAGACCCAGTACTTC.

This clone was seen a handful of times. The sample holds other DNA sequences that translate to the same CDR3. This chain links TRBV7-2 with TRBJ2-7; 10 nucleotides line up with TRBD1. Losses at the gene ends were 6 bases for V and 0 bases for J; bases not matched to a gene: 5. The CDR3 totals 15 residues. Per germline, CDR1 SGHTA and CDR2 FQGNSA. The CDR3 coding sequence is TGTGCCAGCAGTTTGGGACAGGGGAGCTCCTACGAGCAGTACTTC. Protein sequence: CASSLGQGSSYEQYF.

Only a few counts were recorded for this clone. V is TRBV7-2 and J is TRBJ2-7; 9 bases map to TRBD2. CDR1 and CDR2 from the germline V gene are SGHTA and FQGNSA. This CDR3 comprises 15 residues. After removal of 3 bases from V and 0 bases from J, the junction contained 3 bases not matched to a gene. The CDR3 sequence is CASSFAGGNSYEQYF. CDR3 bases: TGTGCCAGCAGCTTTGCGGGAGGGAACTCCTACGAGCAGTACTTC.

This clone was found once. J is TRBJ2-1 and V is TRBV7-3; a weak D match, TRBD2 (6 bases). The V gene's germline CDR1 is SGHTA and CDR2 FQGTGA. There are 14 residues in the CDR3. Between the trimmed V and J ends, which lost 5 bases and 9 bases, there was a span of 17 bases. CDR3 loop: CASSPPGSGGEQFF. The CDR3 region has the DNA TGTGCCAGCAGCCCTCCCGGGAGCGGCGGTGAGCAGTTCTTC.

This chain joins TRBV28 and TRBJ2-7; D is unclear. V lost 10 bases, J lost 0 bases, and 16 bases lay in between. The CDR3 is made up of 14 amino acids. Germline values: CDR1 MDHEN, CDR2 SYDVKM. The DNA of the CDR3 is TGTGCCACCCGTAAGGAAGGGCCCTCCTACGAGCAGTACTTC. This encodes CATRKEGPSYEQYF. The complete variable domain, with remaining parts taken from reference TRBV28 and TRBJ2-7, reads DVKVTQSSRYLVKRTGEKVFLECVQDMDHENMFWYRQDPGLGLRLIYFSYDVKMKEKGDIPEGYSVSREKKERFSLILESASTNQTSMYLCATRKEGPSYEQYFGPGTRLTVT.

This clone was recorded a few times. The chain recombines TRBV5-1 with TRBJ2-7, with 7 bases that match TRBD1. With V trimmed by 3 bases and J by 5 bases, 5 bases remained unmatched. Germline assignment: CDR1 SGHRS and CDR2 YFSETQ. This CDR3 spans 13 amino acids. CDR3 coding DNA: TGCGCCAGCAGCTCGGGACAGCCCGACGAGCAGTACTTC. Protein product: CASSSGQPDEQYF.

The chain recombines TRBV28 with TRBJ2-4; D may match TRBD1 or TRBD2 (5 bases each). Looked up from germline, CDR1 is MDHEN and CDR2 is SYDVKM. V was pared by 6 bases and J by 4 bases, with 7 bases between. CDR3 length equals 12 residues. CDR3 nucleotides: TGTGCCAGCAGAGGGGAGAAAAACATTCAGTACTTC. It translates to CASRGEKNIQYF.

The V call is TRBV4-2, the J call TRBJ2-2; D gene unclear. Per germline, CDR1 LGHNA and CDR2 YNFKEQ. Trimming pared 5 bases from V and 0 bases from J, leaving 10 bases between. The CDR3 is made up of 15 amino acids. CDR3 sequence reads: CASSASLPNTGELFF. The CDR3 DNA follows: TGTGCCAGCAGCGCCAGCCTCCCGAACACCGGGGAGCTGTTTTTT.

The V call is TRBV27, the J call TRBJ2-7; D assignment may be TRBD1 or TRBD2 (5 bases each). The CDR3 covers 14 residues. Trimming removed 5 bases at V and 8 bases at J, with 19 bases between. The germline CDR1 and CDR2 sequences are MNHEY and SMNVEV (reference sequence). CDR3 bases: TGTGCCAGCAGTCCAAGGGACCGTGGCTGGAAGCAGTACTTC. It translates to CASSPRDRGWKQYF.